The entry below gives a single TCR beta chain sequence along with its context. Original processing methods: For nucleated cells, counts were estimated from reference gene primer amplification. Clones were sequenced by immunoSEQ multiplex PCR, and TCRdb holds only the in-frame ones, with some missing. The DNA gave D and trimming, while V, J and clone size come from that table. The sample consists of some 150,000 clones, about 75% of them appearing once. Individuals aged about 18 to 100 years were recruited from approximately 24 US areas. Cohort placement rested on clinical history that participants reported themselves. The sample originates from a study of blood T cell repertoires in COVID-19. Study as a whole: PBMCs, B-cell-depleted T cells, or T cells provided the cDNA or gDNA that made up the material.

This TCR derives from a woman in her forties or fifties who had recovered from COVID-19. The specimen sequenced was PBMCs or T cells enriched from blood (not recorded which).

As DNA, the CDR3 is TGTGCCAGCAGAGGACTAGCGGGGGATTACAATGAGCAGTTCTTC. Translation: CASRGLAGDYNEQFF. This chain joins TRBV6-5 and TRBJ2-1; 13 bases line up with TRBD2. V lost 6 bases, J lost 4 bases, and 3 bases stayed unmatched. The CDR3 sequence is 15 residues long. Germline loops: CDR1 MNHEY, CDR2 SVGAGI.